This T cell receptor (beta chain) is drawn from a study of vaccination effects on CD4 cells after COVID-19. This clone was counted once. Its antigen is unknown. Trimming cost V 4 bases and J 0 bases, with 10 bases left between them. The CDR3 has 14 amino acids. Looked up from germline, CDR1 is SQVTM and CDR2 is ANQGSEA. ViraFEST used viral peptide pools to expand antigen-specific CD4+ T cells before sequencing. Researchers isolated CD4+ T cells once about eleven days of culture had elapsed. Participants completed two doses of the BNT162b2 or mRNA-1273 vaccine. A half-volume exchange with IL-2 medium occurred on days 3 and 7. Clones were sequenced by immunoSEQ multiplex PCR, and TCRdb holds only the in-frame ones, with some missing. The repertoire holds 75,000 to 100,000 clones, with more than 60% as singletons.

This TCR derives from a human donor who received a COVID-19 vaccine. The rearrangement uses TRBV29-1 and TRBJ1-5; no definite D call. Sequencing was performed on CD4+ T cells from PBMCs cultured with HCoV-OC43 spike peptides, taken after COVID-19 vaccination. Subset specified: HCoV-OC43 spike overlapping peptide pool stimulation. The chain's CDR3 is CSVVAGNSNQPQHF. CDR3 nucleotide sequence: TGCAGCGTTGTCGCTGGAAATAGCAATCAGCCCCAGCATTTT. Supplemented by reference TRBV29-1 and TRBJ1-5, the full variable domain reads SAVISQKPSRDICQRGTSLTIQCQVDSQVTMMFWYRQQPGQSLTLIATANQGSEATYESGFVIDKFPISRPNLTFSTLTVSNMSPEDSSIYLCSVVAGNSNQPQHFGDGTRLSIL.